These T cell receptor beta chains were read from a single sample in a study of neoadjuvant anti-PD-1 for oral cavity cancer. Repertoires were generated with immunoSEQ multiplex PCR, while TCRdb's copy carries only in-frame clones and drops some. The table lists roughly 13,000 clones, about 65% of them singletons. This specimen consisted of PBMCs, obtained before nivolumab (anti-PD-1) treatment. Receptors originate from a person between 40 and 79 years old with oral cavity squamous cell carcinoma. Both conserved end residues are part of each CDR3. The D gene is left open where the match is weak. Rows may omit the clone size; those that give it use once, few, many or a size class.

CDR3: CASSYNDNQPQHF; DNA: TGCGCCAGCAGTTACAACGACAATCAGCCCCAGCATTTT; size: -; J: TRBJ1-5; D: -; V: TRBV10-2
CDR3: CASSLGFGRGKGDYGYTF; DNA: TGTGCCAGCAGCTTAGGTTTTGGCAGGGGGAAGGGTGACTATGGCTACACCTTC; size: -; J: TRBJ1-2; D: TRBD1; V: TRBV11-2
CDR3: CASSPRGPNYGYTF; DNA: TGTGCCAGCAGCCCCAGGGGACCTAACTATGGCTACACCTTC; size: few; J: TRBJ1-2; D: -; V: TRBV5-6
CDR3: CASEKGASNEQFF; DNA: TGTGCCAGCGAAAAGGGGGCTAGCAATGAGCAGTTCTTC; size: -; J: TRBJ2-1; D: TRBD1; V: TRBV2
CDR3: CASSPSARVNIQYF; DNA: TGCGCCAGCAGCCCTAGCGCAAGAGTTAACATTCAGTACTTC; size: medium-sized; J: TRBJ2-4; D: -; V: TRBV4-1
CDR3: CSVPPLGGLTYNEQFF; DNA: TGCAGCGTTCCTCCCTTAGGGGGCCTTACCTACAATGAGCAGTTCTTC; size: -; J: TRBJ2-1; D: TRBD1; V: TRBV29-1
CDR3: CASSRSRDTNYGYTF; DNA: TGTGCCAGCAGCCGATCCCGGGACACCAACTATGGCTACACCTTC; size: few; J: TRBJ1-2; D: -; V: TRBV5-5
CDR3: CASSLVIAADTQYF; DNA: TGTGCCAGCAGCTTGGTAATAGCAGCAGATACGCAGTATTTT; size: once; J: TRBJ2-3; D: -; V: TRBV5-4
CDR3: CASSRNYEQYF; DNA: TGTGCCAGCAGCAGAAACTACGAGCAGTACTTC; size: -; J: TRBJ2-7; D: -; V: TRBV2
CDR3: CASSPNNEQFF; DNA: TGTGCCAGCAGCCCTAACAATGAGCAGTTCTTC; size: medium-sized; J: TRBJ2-1; D: -; V: TRBV16
CDR3: CASSPRGAGGITDTQYF; DNA: TGTGCCAGCAGCCCCCGGGGCGCGGGAGGTATCACAGATACGCAGTATTTT; size: few; J: TRBJ2-3; D: TRBD2; V: TRBV5-4
CDR3: CAWGGLTGNIQYF; DNA: TGTGCCTGGGGAGGCCTGACGGGTAACATTCAGTACTTC; size: -; J: TRBJ2-4; D: -; V: TRBV30
CDR3: CASSLDRGYEQYF; DNA: TGCGCCAGCAGCTTGGACAGGGGGTACGAGCAGTACTTC; size: -; J: TRBJ2-7; D: TRBD1; V: TRBV5-1
CDR3: CASSMGLAGGGEQYF; DNA: TGTGCCAGTAGTATGGGACTAGCGGGAGGCGGTGAGCAGTACTTC; size: -; J: TRBJ2-7; D: TRBD2; V: TRBV19
CDR3: CASSPGRGEKLFF; DNA: TGTGCCAGCTCCCCGGGACGAGGGGAAAAACTGTTTTTT; size: few; J: TRBJ1-4; D: -; V: TRBV18
CDR3: CASSVGAGGNNEQFF; DNA: TGTGCCAGCAGCGTAGGGGCAGGGGGGAACAATGAGCAGTTCTTC; size: -; J: TRBJ2-1; D: -; V: TRBV9
CDR3: CASSLEGGREQETQYF; DNA: TGTGCTAGCAGCTTAGAGGGCGGGAGGGAACAAGAGACCCAGTACTTC; size: -; J: TRBJ2-5; D: TRBD2; V: TRBV7-7
CDR3: CASSPLQGRHYGYTF; DNA: TGTGCCAGCAGTCCTCTACAGGGCAGACACTATGGCTACACCTTC; size: -; J: TRBJ1-2; D: -; V: TRBV27
CDR3: CASSLRGSPLHF; DNA: TGTGCCAGCAGCTTAAGGGGATCACCCCTCCACTTT; size: few; J: TRBJ1-6; D: -; V: TRBV7-9
CDR3: CASSSRKSGTYNEQFF; DNA: TGTGCCAGCAGCTCCCGGAAGTCGGGGACCTACAATGAGCAGTTCTTC; size: few; J: TRBJ2-1; D: -; V: TRBV7-2
CDR3: CASNGGFDRGRAHLFF; DNA: TGTGCCAGTAATGGGGGTTTCGACAGGGGTCGCGCACACCTGTTTTTT; size: few; J: TRBJ1-4; D: TRBD1; V: TRBV19